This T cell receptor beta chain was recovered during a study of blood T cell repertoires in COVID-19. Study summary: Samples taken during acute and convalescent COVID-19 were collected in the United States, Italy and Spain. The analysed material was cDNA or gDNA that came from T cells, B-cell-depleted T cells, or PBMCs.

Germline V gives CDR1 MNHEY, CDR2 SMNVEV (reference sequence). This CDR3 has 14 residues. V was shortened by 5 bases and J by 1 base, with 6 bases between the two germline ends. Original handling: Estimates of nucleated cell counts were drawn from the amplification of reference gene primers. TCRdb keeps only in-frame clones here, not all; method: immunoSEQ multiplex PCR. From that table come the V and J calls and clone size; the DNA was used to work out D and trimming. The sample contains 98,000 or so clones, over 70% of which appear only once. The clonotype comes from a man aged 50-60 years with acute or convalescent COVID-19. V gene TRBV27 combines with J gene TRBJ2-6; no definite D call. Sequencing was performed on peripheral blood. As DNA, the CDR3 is TGTGCCAGCAGTCCCCCTTCTGGGGCCAACGTCCTGACTTTC. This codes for CASSPPSGANVLTF.